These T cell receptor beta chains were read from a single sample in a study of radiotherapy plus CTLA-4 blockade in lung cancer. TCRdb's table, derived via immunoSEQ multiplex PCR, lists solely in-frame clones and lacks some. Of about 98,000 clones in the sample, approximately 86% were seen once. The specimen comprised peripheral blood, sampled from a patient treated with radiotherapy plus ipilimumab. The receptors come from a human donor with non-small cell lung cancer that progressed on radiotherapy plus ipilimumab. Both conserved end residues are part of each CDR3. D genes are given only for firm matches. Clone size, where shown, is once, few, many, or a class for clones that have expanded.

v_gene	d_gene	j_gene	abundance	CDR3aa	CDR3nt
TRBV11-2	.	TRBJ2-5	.	CASSSRISGRETQYF	TGTGCCAGCAGCTCCAGGATCTCAGGGCGGGAGACCCAGTACTTC
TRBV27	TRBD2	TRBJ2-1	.	CASTLRLAGGHNEQFF	TGTGCCAGCACCCTCCGACTAGCGGGAGGGCACAATGAGCAGTTCTTC
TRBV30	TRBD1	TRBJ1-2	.	CAWSGDRVHNYGYTF	TGTGCCTGGAGTGGGGACAGGGTCCATAACTATGGCTACACCTTC
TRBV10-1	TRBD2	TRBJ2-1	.	CASSESGTSGRRLFF	TGCGCCAGCAGTGAGTCCGGGACTAGCGGGAGACGCTTGTTCTTC
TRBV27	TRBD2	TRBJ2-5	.	CASSFLSGRQETQYF	TGTGCCAGCAGTTTCCTAAGCGGGAGACAAGAGACCCAGTACTTC
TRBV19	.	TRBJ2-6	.	CASSGGTASSGANVLTF	TGTGCCAGTAGTGGAGGGACAGCAAGCTCTGGGGCCAACGTCCTGACTTTC
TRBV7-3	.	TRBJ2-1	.	CASSLRASDSSYNEQFF	TGTGCCAGCAGCTTAAGGGCTAGCGACAGCTCCTACAATGAGCAGTTCTTC
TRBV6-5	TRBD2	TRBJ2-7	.	CASRAIAGGSHEQYF	TGTGCCAGCAGAGCTATAGCGGGAGGTTCCCACGAGCAGTACTTC
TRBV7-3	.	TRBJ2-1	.	CASSASGLPHNEQFF	TGTGCCAGCAGCGCCAGTGGGCTCCCACACAATGAGCAGTTCTTC
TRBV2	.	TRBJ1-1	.	CASSEYNTEAFF	TGTGCCAGCAGTGAATACAACACTGAAGCTTTCTTT
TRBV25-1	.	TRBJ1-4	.	CASSIGEKLFF	TGTGCCAGCAGTATAGGGGAAAAACTGTTTTTT
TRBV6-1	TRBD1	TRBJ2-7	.	CASSEGTGVEQYF	TGTGCCAGCAGTGAGGGCACAGGGGTCGAGCAGTACTTC
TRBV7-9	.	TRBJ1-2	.	CASSRGGASGYTF	TGTGCCAGCAGCCGTGGGGGAGCGTCTGGCTACACCTTC
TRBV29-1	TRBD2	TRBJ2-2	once	CSVGLAGLFGPNTGELFF	TGCAGCGTTGGGCTAGCGGGTCTCTTCGGGCCGAACACCGGGGAGCTGTTTTTT
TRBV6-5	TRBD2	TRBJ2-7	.	CASSRTSGYEQYF	TGTGCCAGCAGCCGTACTAGCGGATACGAGCAGTACTTC
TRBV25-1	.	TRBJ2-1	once	CASSDLGGRLSYNEQFF	TGTGCCAGCAGTGACTTGGGGGGTCGTCTCTCCTACAATGAGCAGTTCTTC
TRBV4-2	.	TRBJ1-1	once	CASSRAEAAFF	TGTGCCAGCAGCCGGGCAGAGGCAGCTTTCTTT
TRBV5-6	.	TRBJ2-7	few	CASSSTGQVEGSYEQYF	TGTGCCAGCAGCTCAACTGGGCAGGTTGAGGGTTCGTACGAGCAGTACTTC
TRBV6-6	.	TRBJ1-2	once	CASIQAKTYGYTF	TGTGCCAGCATACAGGCCAAAACCTATGGCTACACCTTC
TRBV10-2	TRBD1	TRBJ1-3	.	CASSSGGSGNTIYF	TGCGCCAGCAGCTCAGGGGGCTCTGGAAACACCATATATTTT
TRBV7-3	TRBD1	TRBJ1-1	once	CASSEQGAGNTEAFF	TGTGCCAGCAGCGAACAGGGGGCAGGAAACACTGAAGCTTTCTTT
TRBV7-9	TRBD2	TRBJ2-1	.	CASSPAGTSGNEQFF	TGTGCCAGCAGCCCGGCCGGGACTAGTGGGAATGAGCAGTTCTTC
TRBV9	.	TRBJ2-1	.	CASSEPGEQFF	TGTGCCAGCAGCGAACCGGGGGAGCAGTTCTTC
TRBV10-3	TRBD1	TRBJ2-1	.	CAISGGTGRRGEQFF	TGTGCCATCAGTGGGGGGACAGGGAGGCGCGGAGAGCAGTTCTTC
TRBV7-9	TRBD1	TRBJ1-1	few	CASSFRTGMNTEAFF	TGTGCCAGCAGCTTCAGGACAGGAATGAACACTGAAGCTTTCTTT
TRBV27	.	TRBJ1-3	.	CASSLSGHGGNTIYF	TGTGCCAGCAGTTTATCGGGACACGGGGGAAACACCATATATTTT
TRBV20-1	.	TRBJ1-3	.	CSARARNTIYF	TGCAGTGCTAGAGCGAGAAACACCATATATTTT
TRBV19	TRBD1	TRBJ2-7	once	CASSPIGTGTYEQYF	TGTGCCAGTAGTCCCATTGGGACAGGAACCTACGAGCAGTACTTC
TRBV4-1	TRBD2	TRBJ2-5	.	CASSQDGAGGQETQYF	TGCGCCAGCAGCCAAGACGGCGCGGGAGGACAAGAGACCCAGTACTTC
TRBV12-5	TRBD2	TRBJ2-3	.	CASGSGLAGGIADTQYF	TGTGCTAGTGGTTCGGGACTAGCGGGAGGTATAGCAGATACGCAGTATTTT
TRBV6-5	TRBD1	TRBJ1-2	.	CASSRTGRNYGYTF	TGTGCCAGCAGCAGGACAGGAAGAAACTATGGCTACACCTTC
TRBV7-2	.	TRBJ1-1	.	CASSPGTLNTEAFF	TGTGCCAGCAGCCCCGGGACCTTGAACACTGAAGCTTTCTTT
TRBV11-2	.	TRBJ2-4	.	CASSLLTGPKNIQYF	TGTGCCAGCAGCTTATTAACAGGGCCCAAAAACATTCAGTACTTC
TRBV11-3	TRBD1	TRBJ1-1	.	CASSLGNRGLGTEAFF	TGTGCCAGCAGCTTAGGCAACAGGGGGCTCGGCACTGAAGCTTTCTTT
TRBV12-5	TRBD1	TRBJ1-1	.	CASGAGGGRTEAFF	TGTGCTAGTGGTGCAGGGGGCGGTAGGACTGAAGCTTTCTTT
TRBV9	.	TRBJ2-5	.	CASSATGTPKETQYF	TGTGCCAGCAGCGCAACCGGGACTCCGAAAGAGACCCAGTACTTC
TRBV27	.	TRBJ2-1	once	CASRAGGTYNEQFF	TGTGCCAGCAGAGCAGGGGGGACCTACAATGAGCAGTTCTTC
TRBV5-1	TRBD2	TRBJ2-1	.	CASSLAVGLAANEQFF	TGCGCCAGCAGCTTGGCCGTGGGACTAGCGGCTAATGAGCAGTTCTTC
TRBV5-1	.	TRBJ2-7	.	CASSLATGNQPYEQYF	TGCGCCAGCAGCTTGGCCACAGGGAATCAACCCTACGAGCAGTACTTC
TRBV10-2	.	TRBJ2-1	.	CASSYGSTGKYNEQFF	TGCGCCAGCAGTTATGGGTCGACTGGTAAATACAATGAGCAGTTCTTC